This paragraph covers one T cell receptor (beta chain) sequence. The data belong to a study of shared clonotypes between healthy human individuals. The CDR3 totals 15 residues. CDR1 and CDR2 from the germline V gene are SGHVS and FNYEAQ. V shed 5 bases and J 3 bases; nucleotides not matched to a gene: 5. Libraries were prepared by immunoSEQ multiplex PCR; TCRdb keeps only in-frame clonotypes and omits some of them. This table has roughly 2.6 million clones, just over 90% appearing once. The sequence was obtained from a man aged 18 to 29 in good health. The chain is built from TRBV7-6 and TRBJ2-3; 10 positions agree with TRBD2. Sequenced sample: naive CD4+ T cells sorted from blood. Subset denoted: CD45RA+ positively selected. CDR3 region: CASSLLAGYTDTQYF. CDR3 nucleotides: TGTGCCAGCAGCCTACTAGCGGGATATACAGATACGCAGTATTTT.